This T cell receptor beta chain was observed in a study of naive and memory T cell subsets (dated by TCRdb to 2017 to 2019). General notes on the study: The study applied an open-source, UMI-based TCR alpha and beta sequencing pipeline to sorted naive and memory peripheral blood T cell subsets. RNA was DNase-treated and reverse transcribed with TCR constant-region primers, mostly using SuperScript III. The functional CMV T cell responses agreed completely with IgG serology results.

From the second PCR step on, the TCR alpha and beta chain libraries were amplified in separate reactions. The CMV status of each donor was determined by measuring IFNgamma production from CD4+ T cells after fresh PBMCs had been stimulated overnight with CMV viral lysate. Miltenyi beads were used first to positively select CD4 T cells, and CD8 T cells were then positively selected from the CD4-negative fraction. Cells stained for CD3, CD4, CD8, CD45RA, CD27 and a live/dead dye were sorted on a BD Aria II into four subsets by CD45RA and CD27. A few healthy volunteers provided blood, and each donor's sample was split into CD4 and CD8 T cells and then further divided into four differentiation subsets. Roughly 120 ml of peripheral blood was collected from each donor, and PBMC were isolated by Ficoll-Paque PLUS density-gradient centrifugation. Sorted cells were lysed in RLT buffer, and RNA was extracted with a Qiagen RNeasy kit and stored at -80°C.

This clonotype showed up just a few times. The antigen it recognizes is unknown. No base quality values were provided; no much bigger clone lies one nucleotide off. What the authors observed across the whole study: RNA-based TCR counts may be affected by expression changes linked to T cell activation and differentiation. Clonotypes were defined as single alpha or beta chain sequences, not paired alpha/beta receptors. After error correction, only a single occurrence was seen for over 85% of naive TCR sequences, so much steeper abundance distributions were produced than in memory subsets. Gini index rose and Shannon and inverse Simpson diversity fell from naive through CM, EM and EMRA in both CD4 and CD8 cells. TCR abundance followed a power law whose exponent differed between naive and memory subsets but was consistent across the three individuals. The repertoire findings for the naive and memory subsets could not be validated against a ground truth, as none was available. A few larger clonotypes were present in naive repertoires, particularly the CD8 repertoires, and these clonotypes were possibly memory cells re-expressing CD45RA.

Receptors were amplified or captured by UMI-ligation and nested PCR. The beta constant-region primer was an equimolar mix of two oligonucleotides covering both TRBC1 and TRBC2. Four rounds of PCR, combining the SP2 primer with nested alpha and beta constant-region primers, were used to amplify the ligated cDNA. T4 RNA ligase 1 ligated a single-stranded oligonucleotide carrying the SP2 primer and a 12-nucleotide UMI to the cDNA 3' end. Incubation of the ligation reaction lasted roughly 20-25 hours at 16 degrees C. PCR2 was typically performed as a SYBR Green qPCR and was stopped at a predetermined threshold so that over-amplification was prevented. Apart from the first purification, every purification step used Agencourt AMPure XP magnetic beads. Libraries were quantified by Qubit and checked on a TapeStation, with a main peak expected near 650 bp. The pooled libraries were sequenced on an Illumina MiSeq using v2 2x251 paired-end kits, which usually yielded roughly 0.85-2.3 million reads per sample. Libraries were pooled at about 3.7 nM per sample, and 5-7% PhiX was added to improve cluster recognition. The source study handled its data this way. V and J genes were assigned to Demultiplexor-processed FASTQ reads by Decombinator through tag matching, with a single base-pair mismatch being allowed. UMIs were used by Collapsinator to correct both sequencing errors and frequency errors arising from PCR heterogeneity. CDR3Translator translated TCRs and extracted CDR3s from the conserved cysteine to the FGXG phenylalanine, flagging non-productive sequences. Gini, Shannon entropy and inverse Simpson indices were calculated on repertoires subsampled to equal numbers of UMI-defined TCRs. Clonotype abundance distributions were fitted to a power law by maximum likelihood within the linear range. On one naive CD8 sample, the pipeline and MIGEC gave similar UMI counts, unique TCR numbers and clonal distributions. In one analysis, naive TCRs also found in any memory subset of the same donor were removed from the naive repertoire. A set of under 8,500 CMV-associated CDR3 sequences, compiled from VDJdb and a published dataset, was used to search the repertoires. The public reads were reanalyzed by TCRdb: fastp trimming at Q25, MiXCR alignment, in-frame beta chains only. Every entry covers one CDR3 protein and lists the most common genes and DNA from its rows. TCRdb, not the authors, supplied the V and J calls. This sample gives 99,000 or so distinct CDR3 sequences in total; 14% of them show up just once. The top ten hold about 3% of the sample.

Material for sequencing was naive CD8+ T cells from blood. The meaning of the sample's cell subset or site label: naive T cells, CD45RA high CD27+. The sequence derives from a human donor in good health.

The CDR3 reads as follows: CASSHDLQGTLKSTEAFF. The nucleotide sequence reads as follows: TGCGCCAGCAGCCACGATCTACAGGGGACCCTCAAGTCCACTGAAGCTTTCTTT. The rearrangement combines TRBV4-3 with TRBJ1-1, and TRBD1 matches 7 of the central bases. The germline V gene yields LGHNA for CDR1 and YSLEER for CDR2. From V the trimming removes 3 bases and from J it removes 4 bases, while the gene matches leave 17 bases of the junction unaccounted for. The CDR3, from cysteine to phenylalanine, totals 18 residues. The read is trimmed to its CDR3 DNA, 54 bases read in frame from base 1.